The present T cell receptor (beta chain) was sequenced within a study of OX40 agonist ivuxolimab in advanced cancers. The wider study: Ivuxolimab, which is an agonistic anti-OX40 (CD134) antibody, was administered to the patients. Among those enrolled, mean age was 60 years (range about 23 to 80) and less than 90% were male.

Method: immunoSEQ multiplex PCR; TCRdb's copy keeps in-frame clones and lacks some. The table lists roughly 6,100 clones, more than 75% of them singletons, with around an eighth in the top ten. This CDR3 region has 15 residues. Trimming removed 1 base from V and 1 base from J, with 9 bases in between. Germline values: CDR1 SGHDN, CDR2 FVKESK. The sequence came from an adult with an advanced solid tumor such as melanoma, head and neck, liver or kidney cancer. The genes are TRBV14 and TRBJ2-3; D is possibly TRBD1 (5 bases). The sample consisted of CD4+ or CD8+ T cells sorted from blood, taken in a trial of the OX40 agonist ivuxolimab. As DNA, the CDR3 is TGTGCCAGCAGCCAAGGCCAGGGTCGCACAGATACGCAGTATTTT. It is translated as CASSQGQGRTDTQYF.